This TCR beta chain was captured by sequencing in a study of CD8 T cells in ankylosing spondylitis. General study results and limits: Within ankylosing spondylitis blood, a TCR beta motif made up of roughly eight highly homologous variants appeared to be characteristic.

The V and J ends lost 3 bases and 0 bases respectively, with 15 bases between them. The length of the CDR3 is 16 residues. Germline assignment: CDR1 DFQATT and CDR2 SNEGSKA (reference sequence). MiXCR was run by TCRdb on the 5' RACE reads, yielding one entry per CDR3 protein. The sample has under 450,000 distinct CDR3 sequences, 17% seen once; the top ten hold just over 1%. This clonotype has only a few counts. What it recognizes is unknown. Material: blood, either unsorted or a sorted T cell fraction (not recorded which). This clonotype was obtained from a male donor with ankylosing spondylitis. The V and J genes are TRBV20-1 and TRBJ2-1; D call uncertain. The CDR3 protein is CSASPTTHSSYNEQFF. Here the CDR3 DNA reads TGCAGTGCTAGCCCTACTACCCACAGCTCCTACAATGAGCAGTTCTTC.